This T cell receptor (beta chain) was sequenced for a study of CD4 T cells in relation to SARS-CoV-2 and coronaviruses. The germline gives CDR1 SNHLY, CDR2 FYNNEI. V trimming: 6 bases; J trimming: 3 bases; junction bases outside the gene matches: 10. This CDR3 spans 15 amino acids. CD4+ T cells from unexposed donors were obtained before the COVID-19 pandemic (2011-2018). The table came from immunoSEQ multiplex PCR; TCRdb's copy has only in-frame clones and leaves some out. The sample has about 59,000 clones; just over 85% are singletons. The genes are TRBV2 and TRBJ2-7; TRBD1 agrees at 8 bases. The sequencing sample was made of memory CD4+ T cells from PBMCs. This TCR came from a human donor in good health. CDR3 protein: CASSRFQGALYEQYF. The CDR3 coding sequence is TGTGCCAGCAGCCGTTTCCAGGGGGCTCTCTACGAGCAGTACTTC. Supplemented by reference TRBV2 and TRBJ2-7, the full variable domain reads EPEVTQTPSHQVTQMGQEVILRCVPISNHLYFYWYRQILGQKVEFLVSFYNNEISEKSEIFDDQFSVERPDGSNFTLKIRSTKLEDSAMYFCASSRFQGALYEQYFGPGTRLTVT.